The 5 T cell receptor beta chains given below trace back to one sample, sequenced in a study of T cell clonality in common variable immunodeficiency. This table comes from immunoSEQ multiplex PCR, and its TCRdb copy is limited to in-frame clones, with some not included. The sample is made up of approximately 64,000 clones, none counted only once. The sample consisted of peripheral blood mononuclear cells. These TCRs come from a person aged 18 to 70 in good health.

This clone was counted a few times. The read is 3 residues too short to cover the CDR3 end, so that end is filled in from the germline J gene. The rearrangement uses TRBV19 and TRBJ1-5; D is perhaps TRBD1 (6 bases). Trimming took 9 bases from V and 3 from J, leaving 15 bases between them. There are 14 residues in the CDR3. Germline values: CDR1 LNHDA, CDR2 SQIVND (reference sequence). The CDR3 loop is CASSDRTPNQPQHF. The sequenced CDR3 bases are TGTGCCAGCTCCGACAGGACCCCCAATCAGCCC.

This clone was observed at least ten times. The read gets to within 3 residues of the CDR3 end, and the germline J gene fills in the rest. V gene TRBV5-1 combines with J gene TRBJ2-3; weak D call: TRBD1 (5 bases). CDR3 length: 15 residues. Germline V gene sequence: CDR1 SGHRS, CDR2 YFSETQ. V lost 3 bases to trimming and J lost 0 bases, with 11 bases between them. The sequenced CDR3 bases are TGCGCCAGCAGCTACGACAGTTCTAGCACAGATACG. Amino acids: CASSYDSSSTDT. The whole CDR3 protein is CASSYDSSSTDTQYF. The full variable domain, its missing parts supplied by reference TRBV5-1 and TRBJ2-3, is KAGVTQTPRYLIKTRGQQVTLSCSPISGHRSVSWYQQTPGQGLQFLFEYFSETQRNKGNFPGRFSGRQFSNSRSEMNVSTLELGDSALYLCASSYDSSSTDTQYFGPGTRLTVL.

CDR3 bases read: TGCAGTGCTCAGGGTTTGGGGGCCGGCCGGCCC. It specifies CSAQGLGAGRP. The complete CDR3 sequence is CSAQGLGAGRPQHF. The rearrangement uses TRBV20-1 and TRBJ1-5; tentatively, D is TRBD1 (6 bases). Coverage ceases 3 residues before the CDR3 finishes, and the germline J gene fills in the end. The CDR3 contains 14 residues. The V end lost 5 bases, the J end lost 9 bases, and 20 bases lay between the germline ends. Germline V lookup: CDR1 DFQATT, CDR2 SNEGSKA (reference sequence).

The table lists this clone with many counts. The read halts 3 residues ahead of the CDR3 end, with the missing end drawn from the germline J gene. The rearrangement links TRBV29-1 to TRBJ1-2; the match to TRBD1 covers 7 bases. This CDR3 has 12 residues. Looked up from germline, CDR1 is SQVTM and CDR2 is ANQGSEA. The CDR3 bases that were read are TGCAGCGTCCCGGACAGGCTGGGGGGC. The encoded protein is CSVPDRLGG. The CDR3 reads in full as CSVPDRLGGYTF.

This clone was observed many times. The read ends 3 residues shy of where the CDR3 ends; the end is completed using the germline J gene. The chain combines TRBV29-1 with TRBJ2-1; 8 nucleotides align to TRBD1. Germline CDR1 is SQVTM and CDR2 is ANQGSEA. Trimming at V came to 4 bases and at J to 7 bases, leaving 9 bases not matched to a gene. This CDR3 region has 14 residues. CDR3 residues: CSVVRGLVRNEQFF. CDR3 DNA (partial): TGCAGCGTTGTCAGGGGGCTAGTTCGGAATGAG.